This is a list of T cell receptor beta chains from one sample in a study of CD8 T cells in Susac syndrome. TCRdb itself ran the immunoSEQ multiplex PCR reads through MiXCR, one entry per CDR3 protein. Seen here are under 200,000 distinct CDR3 sequences, roughly 96% observed once, and the top ten hold less than 0.2%. The sample was CD8+ T cells from PBMCs. The receptor source for this set is a human donor with multiple sclerosis. Each CDR3 is given with its conserved first and last residue. The D gene is left open where the match is weak. Rows may omit the clone size; those that give it use once, few, many or a size class.

j_call,v_call,d_call,clone_size,cdr3_nt,cdr3_aa
TRBJ2-1,TRBV2,-,-,TGTGCCAGCAGTTTTCTTTACAATGAGCAGTTCTTC,CASSFLYNEQFF
TRBJ1-2,TRBV27,TRBD1,-,TGTGCCAGCAGTTTTAACAGGGGGCATGGCTACACCTTC,CASSFNRGHGYTF
TRBJ2-1,TRBV7-9,-,-,TGTGCCAGCAAGACTACCTCCTACAATGAGCAGTTCTTC,CASKTTSYNEQFF
TRBJ1-1,TRBV25-1,-,-,TGTGCCAGCAGTGATTACAGTAACGAAGCTTTCTTT,CASSDYSNEAFF
TRBJ1-1,TRBV29-1,-,-,TGCAGCGTTGACTCAGGGGCCGGATACCTAGCTTTCTTT,CSVDSGAGYLAFF
TRBJ2-7,TRBV11-1,-,-,TGTGCCAGCAGCCCATACAGCTACGAGCAGTACTTC,CASSPYSYEQYF
TRBJ1-5,TRBV16,-,-,TGTGCCAGCAGCCAATCCGGTCGAGATCAGCCCCAGCATTTT,CASSQSGRDQPQHF
TRBJ2-4,TRBV18,-,-,TGTGCCAGCTCACCCACCTTGGGGGCCAAAAACATTCAGTACTTC,CASSPTLGAKNIQYF
TRBJ2-7,TRBV27,-,-,TGTGCCAGCAGTTTAATGGGGAGCTCCTACGAGCAGTACTTC,CASSLMGSSYEQYF
TRBJ1-2,TRBV3-1,-,-,TGTGCCAGCAGCCAAGGGCAAGGTCATAACTATGGCTACACCTTC,CASSQGQGHNYGYTF
TRBJ2-5,TRBV9,-,-,TGTGCCAGCAGCGTAGCCGGGAGAAGCAAAGAGACCCAGTACTTC,CASSVAGRSKETQYF
TRBJ2-2,TRBV20-1,-,-,TGCAGTGCCGTGGACTGGGCCACCGGGGAGCTGTTTTTT,CSAVDWATGELFF
TRBJ2-7,TRBV9,TRBD1,-,TGTGCCAGCTCTCGGGACAGGGATGAGATGACCTACGAGCAGTACTTC,CASSRDRDEMTYEQYF
TRBJ1-2,TRBV14,-,-,TGTGCCAGCAGCCAAGAATTAGGGTCCTCGGATGGCTACACCTTC,CASSQELGSSDGYTF
TRBJ1-1,TRBV29-1,-,-,TGCAGCGTTGAGGACCGTCTACTACACTCTGAAGCTTTCTTT,CSVEDRLLHSEAFF
TRBJ2-1,TRBV12-3/TRBV12-4,TRBD2,once,TGTGCCAGCAGCGGGGGGGGACACAATGAGCAGTTCTTC,CASSGGGHNEQFF
TRBJ2-6,TRBV10-3,-,-,TGTGCCATCAGTGAGTCGTGGGGGTGGGCCAACGTCCTGACTTTC,CAISESWGWANVLTF
TRBJ2-7,TRBV4-2,TRBD2,-,TGTGCCAGCAGCCAAGAGCCTAGCGGGAGGGACGAGCAGTACTTC,CASSQEPSGRDEQYF
TRBJ2-5,TRBV2,TRBD2,-,TGTGCCAGCAAAGACAGCGGGGGCCAAGAGACCCAGTACTTC,CASKDSGGQETQYF
TRBJ2-7,TRBV29-1,-,-,TGCAGCGTTGACTGGGGGGCCGGTTACGAGCAGTACTTC,CSVDWGAGYEQYF
TRBJ1-1,TRBV6-5,-,-,TGTGCCAGCAGGTTGGGGGGGGCTTTCTTT,CASRLGGAFF
TRBJ2-7,TRBV2,-,-,TGTGCCAGCAGCGAGTATACCTCCGAGCAGTACTTC,CASSEYTSEQYF
TRBJ2-7,TRBV9,-,once,TGTGCCAGCAGCCCATCTGCGGGGTCTCCCCACGAGCAGTACTTC,CASSPSAGSPHEQYF
TRBJ1-2,TRBV20-1,-,-,TGCAGTGCTATGATTTGGGACGGCTACACCTTC,CSAMIWDGYTF
TRBJ1-1,TRBV30,-,-,TGTGCCTGGAGTGAAGGACTGAACACTGAAGCTTTCTTT,CAWSEGLNTEAFF
TRBJ2-3,TRBV27,TRBD2,-,TGTGCCAGCAGTTTACGCGGGAGAAGCACAGATACGCAGTATTTT,CASSLRGRSTDTQYF
TRBJ2-3,TRBV5-1,TRBD2,-,TGCGCCAGCAGCCATCCCGGGACTACGCCTTGGAATACGCAGTATTTT,CASSHPGTTPWNTQYF
TRBJ2-3,TRBV7-8,-,-,TGTGCCAGCAGCTTAGTGGTAGCCGCCGGGTCAGATACGCAGTATTTT,CASSLVVAAGSDTQYF